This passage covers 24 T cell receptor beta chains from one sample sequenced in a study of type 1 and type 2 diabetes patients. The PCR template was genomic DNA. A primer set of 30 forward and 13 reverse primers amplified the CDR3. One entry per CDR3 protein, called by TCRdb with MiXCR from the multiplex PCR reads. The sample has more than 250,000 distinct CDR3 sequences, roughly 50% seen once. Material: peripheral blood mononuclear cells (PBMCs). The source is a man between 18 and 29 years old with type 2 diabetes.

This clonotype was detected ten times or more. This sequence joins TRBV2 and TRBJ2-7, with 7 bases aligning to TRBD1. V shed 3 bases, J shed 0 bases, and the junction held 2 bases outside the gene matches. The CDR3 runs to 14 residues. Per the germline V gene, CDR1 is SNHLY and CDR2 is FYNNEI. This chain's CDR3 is CASSETGSSYEQYF. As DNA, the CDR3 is TGTGCCAGCAGTGAGACAGGGAGCTCCTACGAGCAGTACTTC.

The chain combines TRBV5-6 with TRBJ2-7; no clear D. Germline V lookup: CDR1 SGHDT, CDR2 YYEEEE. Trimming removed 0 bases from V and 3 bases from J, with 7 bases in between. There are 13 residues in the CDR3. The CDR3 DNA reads TGTGCCAGCAGCTTGGTTGGCTACTACGAGCAGTACTTC. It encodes CASSLVGYYEQYF.

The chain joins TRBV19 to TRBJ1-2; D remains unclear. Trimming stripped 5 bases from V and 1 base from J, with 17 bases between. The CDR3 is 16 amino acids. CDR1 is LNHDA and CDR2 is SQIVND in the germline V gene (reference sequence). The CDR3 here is CASSADVWGINYGYTF. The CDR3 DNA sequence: TGTGCCAGTAGTGCGGACGTATGGGGAATTAACTATGGCTACACCTTC.

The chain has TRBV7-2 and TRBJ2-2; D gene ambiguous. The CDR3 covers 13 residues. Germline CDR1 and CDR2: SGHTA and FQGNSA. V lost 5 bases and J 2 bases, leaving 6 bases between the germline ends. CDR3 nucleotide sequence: TGTGCCAGCAGCCCGACTAACACCGGGGAGCTGTTTTTT. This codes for CASSPTNTGELFF.

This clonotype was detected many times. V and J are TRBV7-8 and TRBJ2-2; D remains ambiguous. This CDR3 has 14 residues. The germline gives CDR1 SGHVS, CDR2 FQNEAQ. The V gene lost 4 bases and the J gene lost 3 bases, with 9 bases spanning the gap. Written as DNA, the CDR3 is TGTGCCAGCAGCTACGTTCCAGACACCGGGGAGCTGTTTTTT. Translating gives CASSYVPDTGELFF. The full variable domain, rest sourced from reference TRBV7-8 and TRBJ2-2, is GAGVSQSPRYKVAKRGQDVALRCDPISGHVSLFWYQQALGQGPEFLTYFQNEAQLDKSGLPSDRFFAERPEGSVSTLKIQRTQQEDSAVYLCASSYVPDTGELFFGEGSRLTVL.

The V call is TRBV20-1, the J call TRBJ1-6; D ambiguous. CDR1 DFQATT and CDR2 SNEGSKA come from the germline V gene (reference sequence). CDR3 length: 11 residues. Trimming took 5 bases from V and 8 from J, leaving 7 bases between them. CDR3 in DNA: TGCAGTGCTGACCTACATTCACCCCTCCACTTT. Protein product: CSADLHSPLHF.

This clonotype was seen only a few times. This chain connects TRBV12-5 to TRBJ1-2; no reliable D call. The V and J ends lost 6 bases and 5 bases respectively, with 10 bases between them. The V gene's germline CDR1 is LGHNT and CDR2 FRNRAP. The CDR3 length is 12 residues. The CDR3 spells CASGETVYGYTF. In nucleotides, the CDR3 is TGTGCTAGTGGCGAGACTGTTTATGGCTACACCTTC.

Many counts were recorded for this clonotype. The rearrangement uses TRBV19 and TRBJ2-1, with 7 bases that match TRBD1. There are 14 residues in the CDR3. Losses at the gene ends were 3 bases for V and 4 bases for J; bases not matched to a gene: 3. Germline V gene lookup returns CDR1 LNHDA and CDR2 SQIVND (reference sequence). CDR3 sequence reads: CASSMGTAYNEQFF. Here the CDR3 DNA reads TGTGCCAGTAGTATGGGGACAGCTTACAATGAGCAGTTCTTC.

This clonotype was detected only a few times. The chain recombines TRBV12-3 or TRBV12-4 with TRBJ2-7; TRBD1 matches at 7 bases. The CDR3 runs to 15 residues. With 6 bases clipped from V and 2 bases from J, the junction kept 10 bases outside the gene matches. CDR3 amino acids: CASRPRTGNAYEQYF. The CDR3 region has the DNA TGTGCCAGCAGACCACGGACAGGAAATGCCTACGAGCAGTACTTC.

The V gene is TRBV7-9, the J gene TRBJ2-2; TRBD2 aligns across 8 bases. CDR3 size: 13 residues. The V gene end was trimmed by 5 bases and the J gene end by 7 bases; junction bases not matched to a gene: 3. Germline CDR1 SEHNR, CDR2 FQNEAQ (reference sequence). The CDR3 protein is CASSPGTSGELFF. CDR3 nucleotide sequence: TGTGCCAGCAGCCCAGGGACTAGCGGGGAGCTGTTTTTT.

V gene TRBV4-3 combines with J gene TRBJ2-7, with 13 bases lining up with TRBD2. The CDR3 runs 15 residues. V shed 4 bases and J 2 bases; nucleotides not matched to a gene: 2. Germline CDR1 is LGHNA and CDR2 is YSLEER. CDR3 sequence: CASSPGTSGAYEQYF. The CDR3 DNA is TGCGCCAGCAGCCCGGGGACTAGCGGGGCCTACGAGCAGTACTTC.

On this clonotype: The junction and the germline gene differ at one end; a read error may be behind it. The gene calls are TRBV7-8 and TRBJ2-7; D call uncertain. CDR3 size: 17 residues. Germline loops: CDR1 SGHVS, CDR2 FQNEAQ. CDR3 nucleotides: TGTGCCGGCAGCCCAGGCATGCGGAATGCGCCATACTACGAGCAGTACTTC. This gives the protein CAGSPGMRNAPYYEQYF. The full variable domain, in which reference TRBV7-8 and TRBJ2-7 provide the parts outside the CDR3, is GAGVSQSPRYKVAKRGQDVALRCDPISGHVSLFWYQQALGQGPEFLTYFQNEAQLDKSGLPSDRFFAERPEGSVSTLKIQRTQQEDSAVYLCAGSPGMRNAPYYEQYFGPGTRLTVT.

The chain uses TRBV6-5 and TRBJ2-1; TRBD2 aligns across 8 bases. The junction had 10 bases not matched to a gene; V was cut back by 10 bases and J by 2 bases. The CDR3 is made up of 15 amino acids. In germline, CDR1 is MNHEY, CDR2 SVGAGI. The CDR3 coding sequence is TGTGCCATTACCCCCGGGGGGGCGGCCTACAATGAGCAGTTCTTC. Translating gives CAITPGGAAYNEQFF.

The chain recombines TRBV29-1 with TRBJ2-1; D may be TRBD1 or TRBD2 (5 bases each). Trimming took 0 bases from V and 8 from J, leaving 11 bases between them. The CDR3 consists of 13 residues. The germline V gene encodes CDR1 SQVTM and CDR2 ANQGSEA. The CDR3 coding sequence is TGCAGCGTTGAAGATATCGTGGGGGATGAGCAGTTCTTC. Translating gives CSVEDIVGDEQFF.

The CDR3 is CASTPGLGGYEQYF. CDR3 bases: TGTGCCAGCACCCCCGGGTTGGGTGGCTACGAGCAGTACTTC. J is TRBJ2-7 and V is TRBV6-5; D remains ambiguous. The V end lost 7 bases, the J end lost 3 bases, and 16 bases lay between the germline ends. The CDR3 is 14 residues long. CDR1 and CDR2 from the germline V gene are MNHEY and SVGAGI.

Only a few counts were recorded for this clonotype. CDR3 in DNA: TGTGCCTGGAGCCCCAACGGGGCATTCGGGCAGCCCCAGCATTTT. Translated: CAWSPNGAFGQPQHF. The chain couples TRBV30 to TRBJ1-5, with a weak D call TRBD1 (5 bases). The CDR3 contains 15 residues. Trimming stripped 3 bases from V and 7 bases from J, with 19 bases between. Germline V CDR1 and CDR2: GTSNPN, SVGIG (reference sequence).

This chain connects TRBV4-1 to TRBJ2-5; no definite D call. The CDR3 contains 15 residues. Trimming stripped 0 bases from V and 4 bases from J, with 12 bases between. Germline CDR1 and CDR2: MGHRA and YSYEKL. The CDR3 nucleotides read TGCGCCAGCAGCCAAGATCAGGTCATCCCAGAGACCCAGTACTTC. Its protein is CASSQDQVIPETQYF.

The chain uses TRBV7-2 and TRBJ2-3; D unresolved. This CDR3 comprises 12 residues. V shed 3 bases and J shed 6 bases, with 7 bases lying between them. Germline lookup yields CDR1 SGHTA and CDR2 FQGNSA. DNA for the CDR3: TGTGCCAGCAGCTTGTCGGTGGATACGCAGTATTTT. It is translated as CASSLSVDTQYF.

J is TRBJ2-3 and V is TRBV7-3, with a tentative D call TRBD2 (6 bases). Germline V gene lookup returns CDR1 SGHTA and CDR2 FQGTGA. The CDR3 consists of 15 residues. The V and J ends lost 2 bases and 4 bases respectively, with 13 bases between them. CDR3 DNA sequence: TGTGCCAGCAGCTTAGTCGAAGCGGGTCCAGATACGCAGTATTTT. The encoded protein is CASSLVEAGPDTQYF.

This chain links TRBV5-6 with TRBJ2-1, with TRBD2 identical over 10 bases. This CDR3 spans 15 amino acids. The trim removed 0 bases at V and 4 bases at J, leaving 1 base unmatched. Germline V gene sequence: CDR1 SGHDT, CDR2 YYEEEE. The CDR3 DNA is TGTGCCAGCAGCTTGGCTAGCGGGGGTTACAATGAGCAGTTCTTC. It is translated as CASSLASGGYNEQFF. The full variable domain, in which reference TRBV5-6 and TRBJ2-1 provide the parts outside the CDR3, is DAGVTQSPTHLIKTRGQQVTLRCSPKSGHDTVSWYQQALGQGPQFIFQYYEEEERQRGNFPDRFSGHQFPNYSSELNVNALLLGDSALYLCASSLASGGYNEQFFGPGTRLTVL.

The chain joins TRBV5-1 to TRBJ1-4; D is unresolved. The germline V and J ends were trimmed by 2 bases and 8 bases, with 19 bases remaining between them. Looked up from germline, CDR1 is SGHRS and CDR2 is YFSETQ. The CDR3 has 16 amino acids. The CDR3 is CASSLLPGGSEEKLFF. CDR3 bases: TGCGCCAGCAGCTTATTACCCGGCGGATCAGAGGAAAAACTGTTTTTT.

CDR3 sequence (DNA): TGTGCCTGGAACGGTGGGGCCAAAAACATTCAGTACTTC. Translating it yields CAWNGGAKNIQYF. This chain joins TRBV30 and TRBJ2-4; D remains unclear. There are 13 residues in the CDR3. Trimming took off 4 bases at V and 1 base at J, with 8 bases between the two ends. CDR1 and CDR2 (germline): GTSNPN, SVGIG (reference sequence).

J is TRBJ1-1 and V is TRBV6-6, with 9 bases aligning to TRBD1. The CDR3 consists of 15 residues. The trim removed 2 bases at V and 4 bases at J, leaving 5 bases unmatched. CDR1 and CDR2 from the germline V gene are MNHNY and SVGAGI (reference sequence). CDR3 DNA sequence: TGTGCCAGCAGTTACCGGGGACAGGGAGGCACTGAAGCTTTCTTT. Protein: CASSYRGQGGTEAFF.

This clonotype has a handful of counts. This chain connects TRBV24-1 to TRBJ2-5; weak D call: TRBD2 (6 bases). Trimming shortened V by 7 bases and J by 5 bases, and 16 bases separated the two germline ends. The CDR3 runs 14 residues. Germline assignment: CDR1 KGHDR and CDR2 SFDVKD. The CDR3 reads CATSSTGVRETQYF. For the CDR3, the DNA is TGTGCCACCAGCTCAACGGGGGTTCGGGAGACCCAGTACTTC.